A single sample gave rise to the 7 T cell receptor beta chains below, sequenced in a study of T cell responses to AZD1222 COVID-19 vaccine. Method: immunoSEQ multiplex PCR; TCRdb's copy keeps in-frame clones and lacks some. The sample has some 170,000 clones, about 92% seen once. The sample in question was peripheral blood, obtained on day 0 of AZD1222 vaccination. These receptor sequences come from an adult in good health.

This chain links TRBV9 with TRBJ2-1, with 10 positions matching TRBD2. Germline V lookup: CDR1 SGDLS, CDR2 YYNGEE. This CDR3 comprises 19 residues. J lost 4 bases, V lost 0 bases, and 13 bases had no gene match. CDR3 residues: CASSVAATSGKLVYNEQFF. In DNA form, the CDR3 reads TGTGCCAGCAGCGTAGCTGCAACTAGCGGGAAACTAGTATACAATGAGCAGTTCTTC.

This clone was counted a single time. The rearrangement joins TRBV12-5 to TRBJ1-2, with unresolved D. The CDR3 length is 12 residues. The germline gives CDR1 LGHNT, CDR2 FRNRAP. Trimming removed 5 bases at V and 5 bases at J, with 9 bases between. CDR3 nucleotides: TGTGCTAGTGGTCTGAGGGAATATGGCTACACCTTC. Translated: CASGLREYGYTF.

This clone was seen once. This chain uses TRBV7-9 with TRBJ2-7, with TRBD2 as a possible D gene (5 bases). CDR3 size: 13 residues. Germline CDR1 is SEHNR and CDR2 is FQNEAQ (reference sequence). Trimming removed 3 bases from V and 2 bases from J, with 8 bases in between. The CDR3 DNA sequence: TGTGCCAGCAGCTTTAAGGGAGCCTACGAGCAGTACTTC. Its protein is CASSFKGAYEQYF.

The chain is built from TRBV14 and TRBJ2-3; D uncertain. V was pared by 1 base and J by 0 bases, with 11 bases between. This CDR3 region has 16 residues. CDR1 and CDR2 (germline): SGHDN, FVKESK. CDR3 sequence (DNA): TGTGCCAGCAGCCAAGTTCGGCATACTAGCACAGATACGCAGTATTTT. Its protein is CASSQVRHTSTDTQYF.

The chain employs TRBV12-2 and TRBJ1-1; TRBD1, the table's D call, was not compared with the DNA. TRBV12-2 is noted as a pseudogene. The CDR3 runs 14 residues. The CDR3 loop is CASRLARQGIEAFF. CDR3 DNA sequence: TGTGCAAGTCGCTTAGCGCGTCAGGGGATTGAAGCTTTCTTT.

The rearrangement links TRBV5-1 to TRBJ2-7, with 10 bases fitting TRBD2. From germline, CDR1 is SGHRS and CDR2 YFSETQ. The junction had 4 bases not matched to a gene; V was cut back by 4 bases and J by 0 bases. The CDR3 covers 15 residues. This CDR3 is CASSITSGDSYEQYF. CDR3 sequence (DNA): TGCGCCAGCAGCATTACTAGCGGGGACTCCTACGAGCAGTACTTC.

The V call is TRBV6-2 or TRBV6-3, the J call TRBJ2-5; tentative D call: TRBD1 (5 bases). V lost 2 bases, J lost 3 bases, and 16 bases lay in between. The CDR3 has 16 amino acids. Looked up from germline, CDR1 is MNHEY and CDR2 is SVGEGT. CDR3 in DNA: TGTGCCAGCAGTTACGACGCAGGGATCTTGAAAGAGACCCAGTACTTC. Translated: CASSYDAGILKETQYF.